This T cell receptor beta chain was recorded in a study of T-cell reconstitution after alpha-beta-depleted transplantation in children. Germline V gene lookup returns CDR1 LGHDT and CDR2 YNNKEL (reference sequence). The CDR3 loop spans 15 amino acids. V lost 4 bases and J lost 6, with 16 bases in between. During its preparation, the TCRbeta library received unique molecular identifiers. TCRdb re-called the PCR reads with MiXCR, one entry per CDR3 protein. Of about 180,000 distinct CDR3 sequences listed, approximately 10% are singletons. This clonotype was recorded many times. The antigen is undetermined. Study-wide results and caveats: Surviving recipient T cells and thymic progenitors accounted for the high day-60 TCRbeta diversity observed in some patients. In patients about two months after transplant, alpha-beta T cells reportedly arose from several hundred expanded graft clones. It was newly produced T cells that mostly accounted for T-cell counts and diversity one year after transplant.

This rearrangement joins TRBV3-1 to TRBJ2-4, with a weak D call TRBD2 (6 bases). The sequencing used PBMCs, collected before TCRalphabeta/CD19-depleted stem cell transplant. The origin of this receptor is a boy aged 2-9 years with acute myeloid leukemia, due to receive a stem cell transplant. CDR3 bases: TGTGCCAGCAGCCCTTCCGGCAGCGGGCGAAACATTCAGTACTTC. Protein product: CASSPSGSGRNIQYF.